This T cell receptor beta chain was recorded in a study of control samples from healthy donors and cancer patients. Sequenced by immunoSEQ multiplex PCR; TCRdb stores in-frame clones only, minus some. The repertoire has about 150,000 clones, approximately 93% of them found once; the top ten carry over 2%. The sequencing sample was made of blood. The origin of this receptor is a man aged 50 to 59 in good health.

The CDR3 DNA reads as TGTGCCAGCAGTTTAGAGGGGGTGGGCAAAAGGGGCACTGAAGCTTTCTTT. This translates into CASSLEGVGKRGTEAFF. The rearrangement links TRBV27 to TRBJ1-1; a weak D match, TRBD1 (6 bases). Germline V CDR1 and CDR2: MNHEY, SMNVEV (reference sequence). The germline V and J ends were trimmed by 2 bases and 4 bases, with 20 bases remaining between them. The CDR3 consists of 17 residues.